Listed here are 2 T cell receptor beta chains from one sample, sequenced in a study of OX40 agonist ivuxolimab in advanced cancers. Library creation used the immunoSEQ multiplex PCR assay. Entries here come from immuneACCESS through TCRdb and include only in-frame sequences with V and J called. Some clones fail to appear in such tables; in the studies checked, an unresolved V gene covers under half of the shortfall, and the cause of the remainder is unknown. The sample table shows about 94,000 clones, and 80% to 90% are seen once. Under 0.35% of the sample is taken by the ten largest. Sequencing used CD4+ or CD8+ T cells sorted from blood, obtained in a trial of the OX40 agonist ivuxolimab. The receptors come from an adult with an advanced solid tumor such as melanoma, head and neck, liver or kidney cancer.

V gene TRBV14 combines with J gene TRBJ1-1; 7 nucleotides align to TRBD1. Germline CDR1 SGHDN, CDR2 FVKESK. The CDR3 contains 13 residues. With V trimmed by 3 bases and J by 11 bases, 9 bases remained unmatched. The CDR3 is CASSHSNRGLAFF. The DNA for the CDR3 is TGTGCCAGCAGCCATTCGAACAGGGGATTGGCTTTCTTT.

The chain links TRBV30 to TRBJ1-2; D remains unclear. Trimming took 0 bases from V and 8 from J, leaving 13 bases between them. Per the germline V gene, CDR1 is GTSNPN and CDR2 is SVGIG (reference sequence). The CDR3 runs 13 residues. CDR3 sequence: CAWSVTFAIGYTF. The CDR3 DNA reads TGTGCCTGGAGTGTGACTTTCGCTATCGGCTACACCTTC.